These 27 T cell receptor beta chains were all obtained from the same sample, sequenced in a study of T-cell reconstitution after alpha-beta-depleted transplantation in children. Unique molecular identifiers were used to barcode this TCRbeta library. Using its own MiXCR run on the PCR reads, TCRdb lists one record per CDR3 protein. The table includes 480,000 or so distinct CDR3 sequences, roughly a tenth detected once. The sample consisted of PBMCs, taken before TCRalphabeta/CD19-depleted stem cell transplant. Receptors were obtained from a child between 2 and 9 years old with inherited bone marrow failure, due to receive a stem cell transplant.

In its sample, this clonotype was seen many times. This chain joins TRBV4-3 and TRBJ2-3; D is unresolved. Germline V gene lookup returns CDR1 LGHNA and CDR2 YSLEER. The V end lost 3 bases, the J end lost 13 bases, and 20 bases lay between the germline ends. The CDR3 spans 14 residues. DNA for the CDR3: TGCGCCAGCAGCCAGGACCGCCTCCGAGGTGGGGAGTATTTT. Its protein is CASSQDRLRGGEYF.

The chain's CDR3 is CATSDSGVRREQFF. The CDR3 region has the DNA TGTGCCACCAGCGACAGCGGGGTGCGGAGAGAGCAGTTCTTC. The chain is built from TRBV15 and TRBJ2-1; TRBD2 matches 7 bases. V trimming: 5 bases; J trimming: 10 bases; junction bases outside the gene matches: 11. CDR1 is LNHNV, CDR2 YYDKDF, per germline (reference sequence). The CDR3 sequence is 14 residues long.

On this clonotype: The junction and the germline gene differ at one end; a read error may be behind it. This chain links TRBV2 with TRBJ2-5, with 9 bases identical to TRBD2. This CDR3 contains 20 residues. In germline, CDR1 is SNHLY, CDR2 FYNNEI. Here the CDR3 DNA reads TGTGCCAGCAGCGAAGCCGCCTACTGGCGGGAGGGAAGTAGTTTGGAGACCCAGTACTTC. Amino acid sequence: CASSEAAYWREGSSLETQYF.

This clonotype has at least ten counts. This rearrangement joins TRBV4-3 to TRBJ2-7; 8 bases line up with TRBD1. Unmatched junction bases numbered 10, after V lost 6 bases and J lost 3 bases. Germline CDR1 and CDR2: LGHNA and YSLEER. The CDR3 spans 15 residues. For the CDR3, the DNA is TGCGCCAGCAGTAACTCCGGGACAGGACACTACGAGCAGTACTTC. Protein product: CASSNSGTGHYEQYF.

This clonotype was recorded many times. DNA of the CDR3: TGTGCCAGCAGCTACCCAGGGTACGAGCAGTACTTC. Encoded protein: CASSYPGYEQYF. V and J are TRBV21-1 and TRBJ2-7; the D call of TRBD1 is as the table states it, not checked on the DNA. TRBV21-1 is marked as a pseudogene. The CDR3 runs to 12 residues.

This clonotype came up many times. The chain employs TRBV5-6 and TRBJ2-3; no clear D. Trimming cost V 4 bases and J 3 bases, with 12 bases left between them. This CDR3 is built from 14 residues. CDR1 is SGHDT, CDR2 YYEEEE, per germline. The CDR3 reads CASSPLGYTDTQYF. The DNA for the CDR3 is TGTGCCAGCAGCCCTCTCGGTTATACAGATACGCAGTATTTT.

This clonotype has just a few counts. The chain links TRBV27 to TRBJ1-3; no firm D call. The CDR3 spans 15 residues. V lost 0 bases and J lost 0, with 6 bases in between. CDR1 and CDR2 from the germline V gene are MNHEY and SMNVEV (reference sequence). The CDR3 DNA is TGTGCCAGCAGTTTATCGCCTGACTCTGGAAACACCATATATTTT. Its protein is CASSLSPDSGNTIYF.

At least ten counts were recorded for this clonotype. This sequence joins TRBV12-3 or TRBV12-4 and TRBJ1-2; 9 bases map to TRBD1. The V segment lost 4 bases and the J segment 3 bases; nucleotides outside the gene matches: 6. The CDR3 length is 15 residues. The CDR3 DNA sequence: TGTGCCAGCAGTTCCTACAGGGGGCTCGACTATGGCTACACCTTC. It is translated as CASSSYRGLDYGYTF.

The sample holds many counts of this clonotype. V gene TRBV28 combines with J gene TRBJ1-1; TRBD1 agrees at 11 bases. The trim removed 4 bases at V and 6 bases at J, leaving 4 bases unmatched. This CDR3 has 14 residues. Germline V CDR1 and CDR2: MDHEN, SYDVKM. This CDR3 is CASSSPGQGAEAFF. Written as DNA, the CDR3 is TGTGCCAGCAGTTCACCGGGACAGGGGGCTGAAGCTTTCTTT.

CDR3 DNA: TGTGCCAGCAGCCGAGATACTTACACAGATACGCAGTATTTT. This encodes CASSRDTYTDTQYF. The chain recombines TRBV7-2 with TRBJ2-3; D ambiguous. V lost 5 bases to trimming and J lost 2 bases, with 11 bases between them. Germline CDR1 SGHTA, CDR2 FQGNSA. There are 14 residues in the CDR3.

This clonotype has only one observation. This sequence joins TRBV23-1 and TRBJ2-3; TRBD2 matches 13 bases. TRBV23-1 is placed among ORFs of uncertain function. The CDR3 extends over 20 amino acids. This chain's CDR3 is CAPADGTSGKTKGDTDTQYF. CDR3 sequence (DNA): TGCGCTCCCGCCGACGGGACTAGCGGGAAGACGAAGGGGGACACAGATACGCAGTATTTT.

This clonotype came up many times. The chain has TRBV9 and TRBJ2-3, with D hard to call. The CDR3 loop spans 15 amino acids. The ends were cut back, 5 bases at V and 1 base at J, with 14 bases in the middle. Germline CDR1 and CDR2: SGDLS and YYNGEE. The CDR3 region has the DNA TGTGCCAGCAGTCTCCTGTCAAGCCGCACAGATACGCAGTATTTT. This translates into CASSLLSSRTDTQYF.

This clonotype was found a few times. The J gene is TRBJ1-2, the V gene TRBV29-1; D remains ambiguous. The length of the CDR3 is 15 residues. The V and J ends lost 1 base and 3 bases respectively, with 15 bases between them. CDR1 SQVTM and CDR2 ANQGSEA come from the germline V gene. CDR3 DNA: TGCAGCGTTGAAGGGGAGAACATCCGCGACTATGGCTACACCTTC. This sequence encodes CSVEGENIRDYGYTF.

This clonotype was found many times. The chain recombines TRBV7-9 with TRBJ2-3; 14 bases map to TRBD2. The CDR3 runs to 15 residues. V lost 6 bases, J lost 5 bases, and 4 bases stayed unmatched. Per germline, CDR1 SEHNR and CDR2 FQNEAQ (reference sequence). CDR3 sequence: CASSGLAGGVDTQYF. CDR3 sequence (DNA): TGTGCCAGCAGTGGACTAGCGGGAGGTGTAGATACGCAGTATTTT.

This clonotype was picked up many times. V usage is TRBV24-1 and J usage is TRBJ2-1, with TRBD2 identical over 12 bases. The CDR3 extends over 18 amino acids. Looked up from germline, CDR1 is KGHDR and CDR2 is SFDVKD. Trimming cost V 4 bases and J 2 bases; bases outside gene matches: 8. CDR3 in DNA: TGTGCCACCAGTGACTCCCAGTCTAGCGGGAGGGCCTACAATGAGCAGTTCTTC. Residues: CATSDSQSSGRAYNEQFF.

This clonotype was seen ten or more times. V is TRBV4-3 and J is TRBJ2-5; 9 nucleotides line up with TRBD2. The trim removed 4 bases at V and 4 bases at J, leaving 7 bases unmatched. The V gene's germline CDR1 is LGHNA and CDR2 YSLEER. There are 15 residues in the CDR3. The CDR3 region is CASSLGLALGETQYF. CDR3 DNA: TGCGCCAGCAGCCTGGGACTAGCCCTAGGAGAGACCCAGTACTTC.

This clonotype has ten or more counts. The chain couples TRBV15 to TRBJ2-7; D possibly uses TRBD1 or TRBD2 (5 bases each). This CDR3 contains 16 residues. Germline V lookup: CDR1 LNHNV, CDR2 YYDKDF (reference sequence). Trimming removed 0 bases from V and 4 bases from J, with 16 bases in between. In DNA form, the CDR3 reads TGTGCCACCAGCAGAGATGTTGGGGGAGTAGGGTACGAGCAGTACTTC. This codes for CATSRDVGGVGYEQYF.

This clonotype was counted at least ten times. This chain uses TRBV10-2 with TRBJ1-6; D is ambiguous. V was cut by 8 bases and J by 5 bases, with 4 bases left in between. This CDR3 is built from 11 residues. Germline V gene data show CDR1 as WSHSY and CDR2 as SAAADI. CDR3 DNA sequence: TGCGCCAGCTCAAATAATTCACCCCTCCACTTT. Protein product: CASSNNSPLHF.

This clonotype was counted at least ten times. J is TRBJ1-2 and V is TRBV6-2 or TRBV6-3, with D unresolved. In germline, CDR1 is MNHEY, CDR2 SVGEGT. V was shortened by 5 bases and J by 4 bases, with 5 bases between the two germline ends. The CDR3 is made up of 11 amino acids. The CDR3 nucleotides read TGTGCCAGCAGTCCTCCCTATGGCTACACCTTC. Residues: CASSPPYGYTF.

The J gene is TRBJ2-2, the V gene TRBV6-1, with a possible D match to TRBD2 (6 bases). Trimming took 6 bases from V and 5 from J, leaving 13 bases between them. Germline lookup yields CDR1 MNHNS and CDR2 SASEGT. The CDR3 contains 14 residues. CDR3: CASSNSAGTGELFF. The CDR3 bases are TGTGCCAGCAGCAATAGCGCGGGAACCGGGGAGCTGTTTTTT.

The sample holds a few counts of this clonotype. J is TRBJ2-1 and V is TRBV27; TRBD2 matches at 10 bases. The CDR3 is made up of 18 amino acids. V lost 4 bases, J lost 4 bases, and 13 bases stayed unmatched. Germline CDR1 MNHEY, CDR2 SMNVEV (reference sequence). The CDR3 DNA reads TGTGCCAGCAGTTCTAGGGGGGCTAGCGGGAGCCCATACAATGAGCAGTTCTTC. This translates into CASSSRGASGSPYNEQFF.

This clonotype was detected ten times or more. The gene calls are TRBV9 and TRBJ2-5; possibly TRBD1 or TRBD2 for D (6 bases each). The CDR3 consists of 15 residues. The V end lost 0 bases, the J end lost 4 bases, and 13 bases lay between the germline ends. Germline-derived CDR1 and CDR2 are SGDLS and YYNGEE. The CDR3: CASSVAGGAGETQYF. As DNA, the CDR3 is TGTGCCAGCAGCGTAGCCGGGGGCGCGGGAGAGACCCAGTACTTC.

This clonotype was observed a few times. V and J are TRBV5-5 and TRBJ2-7, with a tentative D call TRBD2 (6 bases). V was trimmed by 4 bases and J by 2 bases, leaving 16 bases between them. Germline-derived CDR1 and CDR2 are SGHKS and YYEKEE (reference sequence). This CDR3 spans 15 amino acids. CDR3 loop: CASSAPGLSTYEQYF. In DNA, the CDR3 is TGTGCCAGCAGCGCCCCGGGACTTTCTACCTACGAGCAGTACTTC.

This clonotype was picked up many times. This rearrangement joins TRBV9 to TRBJ2-1, with D perhaps TRBD2 (5 bases). Trimming removed 0 bases at V and 7 bases at J, with 11 bases between. The CDR3 runs 14 residues. Germline V gives CDR1 SGDLS, CDR2 YYNGEE. The CDR3 DNA sequence: TGTGCCAGCAGCGTAGGAGGGTGGTGGAATGAGCAGTTCTTC. It translates to CASSVGGWWNEQFF. Supplemented by reference TRBV9 and TRBJ2-1, the full variable domain reads DSGVTQTPKHLITATGQRVTLRCSPRSGDLSVYWYQQSLDQGLQFLIQYYNGEERAKGNILERFSAQQFPDLHSELNLSSLELGDSALYFCASSVGGWWNEQFFGPGTRLTVL.

This clonotype was counted ten times or more. V gene TRBV7-2 combines with J gene TRBJ2-1; 9 bases align to TRBD2. Trimming removed 2 bases from V and 3 bases from J; junction bases left unmatched: 5. Germline assignment: CDR1 SGHTA and CDR2 FQGNSA. This CDR3 has 16 amino acids. CDR3 protein: CASSLFSGRNYNEQFF. CDR3 sequence (DNA): TGTGCCAGCAGCTTATTCAGCGGGAGGAACTACAATGAGCAGTTCTTC.

This clonotype occurred many times. CDR3 coding DNA: TGCAGTGCTAGAGATAGTGGGGGGGGAGCTTTCTTT. Protein sequence: CSARDSGGGAFF. The genes are TRBV20-1 and TRBJ1-1, with D possibly TRBD1 on 5 matching bases. CDR3 length: 12 amino acids. Germline values: CDR1 DFQATT, CDR2 SNEGSKA (reference sequence). The V end was cut by 0 bases, the J end by 10 bases, with 12 bases between.

This clonotype was seen at least ten times. The chain carries TRBV12-3 or TRBV12-4 and TRBJ1-1; D might be TRBD1 (5 bases). This CDR3 region has 11 residues. V gave up 7 bases and J gave up 4 bases, with 7 bases separating them. The CDR3 spells CASTGLTEAFF. CDR3 coding DNA: TGTGCCAGCACAGGGCTCACTGAAGCTTTCTTT.